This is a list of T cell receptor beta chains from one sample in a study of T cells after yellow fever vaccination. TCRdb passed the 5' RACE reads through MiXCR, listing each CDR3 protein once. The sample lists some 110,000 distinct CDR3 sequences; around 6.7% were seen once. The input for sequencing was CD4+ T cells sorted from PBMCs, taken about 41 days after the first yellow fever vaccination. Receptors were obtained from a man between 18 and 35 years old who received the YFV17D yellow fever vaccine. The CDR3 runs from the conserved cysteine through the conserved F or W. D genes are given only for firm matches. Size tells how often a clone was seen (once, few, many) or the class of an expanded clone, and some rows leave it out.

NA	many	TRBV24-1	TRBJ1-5	TGTGCCACCAGTGGAGGCACTCAGCCCCAGCATTTT	CATSGGTQPQHF
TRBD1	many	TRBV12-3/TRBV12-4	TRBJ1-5	TGTGCCAGCAGTCCCACCGGGACAGGGGGCTGGGAGCCCCAGCATTTT	CASSPTGTGGWEPQHF
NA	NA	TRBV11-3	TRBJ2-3	TGTGCCAGCAGCTTATCTAGGGCAGATACGCAGTATTTT	CASSLSRADTQYF
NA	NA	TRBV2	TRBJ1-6	TGTGCCAGCTGGGGGCAGGGATATTCACCCCTCCACTTT	CASWGQGYSPLHF
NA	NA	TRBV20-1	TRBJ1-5	TGCAGTGCTAGAAATCCGGGGCTCAATCAGCCCCAGCATTTT	CSARNPGLNQPQHF
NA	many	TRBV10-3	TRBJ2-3	TGTGCCATCAGTGAGTCACCGGATACGCAGTATTTT	CAISESPDTQYF
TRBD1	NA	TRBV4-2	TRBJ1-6	TGTGCCAGCAGCCAGCCCCCGGGACAGCCAAATTCACCCCTCCACTTT	CASSQPPGQPNSPLHF
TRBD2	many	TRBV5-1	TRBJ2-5	TGCGCCAGCAGCTTGGAGGGGGTAGCGGGGGAAGAGACCCAGTACTTC	CASSLEGVAGEETQYF
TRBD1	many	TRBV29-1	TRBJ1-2	TGCAGCGCCTTGACAGGGTCAAGCTATGGCTACACCTTC	CSALTGSSYGYTF
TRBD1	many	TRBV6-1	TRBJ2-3	TGTGCCAGCCGGCAGGGGGACAGCACAGATACGCAGTATTTT	CASRQGDSTDTQYF
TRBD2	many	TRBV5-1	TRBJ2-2	TGCGCCAGCAGTGGAGGGGCTAGCGGGATTGTCGGGGAGCTGTTTTTT	CASSGGASGIVGELFF
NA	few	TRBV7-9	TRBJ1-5	TGTGCCAGCAGCCTTCAGGAGCAGCCCCAGCATTTT	CASSLQEQPQHF
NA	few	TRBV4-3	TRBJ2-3	TGCGCCAGCAGCCAGAGGGGTAGAGGGGCAGATACGCAGTATTTT	CASSQRGRGADTQYF
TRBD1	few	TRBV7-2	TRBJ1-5	TGTGCCAGCAGCTTGATTTTGACAGGGGATCAGCCCCAGCATTTT	CASSLILTGDQPQHF
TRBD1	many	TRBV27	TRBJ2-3	TGTGCCAGCAGTTTATTGTGTTTGACAGGGTGGACAGATACGCAGTATTTT	CASSLLCLTGWTDTQYF
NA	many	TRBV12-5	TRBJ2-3	TGTGCTAGTGCCCCCCGCCGGGGGACGCAGTATTTT	CASAPRRGTQYF
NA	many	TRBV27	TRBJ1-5	TGTGCCAGCAGTTTACGTCAGGGAATAAGTCAGCCCCAGCATTTT	CASSLRQGISQPQHF
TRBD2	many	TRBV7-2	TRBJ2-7	TGTGCCAGCGGAGGGGCAGGGAGGGCCTACGAGCAGTACTTC	CASGGAGRAYEQYF
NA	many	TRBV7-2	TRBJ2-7	TGTGCCAGCAGCTTAGGGGCCCGCTACGAGCAGTACTTC	CASSLGARYEQYF
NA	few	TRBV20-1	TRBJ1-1	TGCAGTGCTAGAGATTTGGGGGTCGGTATGAACACTGAAGCTTTCTTT	CSARDLGVGMNTEAFF
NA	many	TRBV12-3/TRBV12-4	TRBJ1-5	TGTGCCAGCTCCCCCGGGGGCAACACTTATAGCAATCAGCCCCAGCATTTT	CASSPGGNTYSNQPQHF
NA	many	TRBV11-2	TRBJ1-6	TGTGCCAGCAGCTCCGCCAGTGATAATTCACCCCTCCACTTT	CASSSASDNSPLHF
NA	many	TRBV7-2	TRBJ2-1	TGTGCCAGCAGCTTAGTAGGAGGGGTCTACAATGAGCAGTTCTTC	CASSLVGGVYNEQFF
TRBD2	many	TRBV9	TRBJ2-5	TGTGCCAGCAGCGCTCTACCACTAGCGGGGGCAGAGACCCAGTACTTC	CASSALPLAGAETQYF
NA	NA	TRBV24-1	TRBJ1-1	TGTGCCACCAGTGATCATGACAGGAACACTGAAGCTTTCTTT	CATSDHDRNTEAFF
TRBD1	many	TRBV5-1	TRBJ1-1	TGCGCCAGCAGCCCTCCGAGACAGGGAGGCACTGAAGCTTTCTTT	CASSPPRQGGTEAFF
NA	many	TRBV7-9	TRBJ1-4	TGTGCCAGCAGTTCTCCTCGAAGGGGAGGAGAAAAACTGTTTTTT	CASSSPRRGGEKLFF
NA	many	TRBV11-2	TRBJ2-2	TGTGCCAGCAGCCACCAGACCCAGGGGAACACCGGGGAGCTGTTTTTT	CASSHQTQGNTGELFF
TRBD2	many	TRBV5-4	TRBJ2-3	TGTGCCAGCATTGGAGCGGGGGGGAATGGAGATACGCAGTATTTT	CASIGAGGNGDTQYF
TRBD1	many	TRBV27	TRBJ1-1	TGTGCCAGCAGTTTGCGCGTATCCGGGACAGTGAACACTGAAGCTTTCTTT	CASSLRVSGTVNTEAFF
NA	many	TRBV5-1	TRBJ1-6	TGCGCCAGCAGCTTGGAAGGCTTTGGACCCCTCCACTTT	CASSLEGFGPLHF
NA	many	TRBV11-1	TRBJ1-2	TGTGCCAGCAGCTCCCCTGGAGCGGCTACTAACTATGGCTACACCTTC	CASSSPGAATNYGYTF
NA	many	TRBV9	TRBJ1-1	TGTGCCAGCAGCGTTGACACCGACACTGAAGCTTTCTTT	CASSVDTDTEAFF
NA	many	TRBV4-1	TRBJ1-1	TGCGCCAGCAGCCAAGTGGCAGGGAGGGCTTTCTTT	CASSQVAGRAFF
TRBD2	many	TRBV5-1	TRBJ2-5	TGCGCCAGCAGCTTAATTAGCGGGGGGTACCAAGAGACCCAGTACTTC	CASSLISGGYQETQYF
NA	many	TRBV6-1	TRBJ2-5	TGTGCCAGCAGCGCTGGGACCATACAAGAGACCCAGTACTTC	CASSAGTIQETQYF
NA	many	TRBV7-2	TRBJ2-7	TGTGCCAGCAGTTCTACCCACTACGAGCAGTACTTC	CASSSTHYEQYF
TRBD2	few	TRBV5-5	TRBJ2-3	TGTGCCAGCAGCAGGATAGCGGGGGGGGGAGATACGCAGTATTTT	CASSRIAGGGDTQYF
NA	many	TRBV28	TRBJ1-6	TGTGCCAGCAGTGTAACAGGTCTGAGCTCCTATAATTCACCCCTCCACTTT	CASSVTGLSSYNSPLHF
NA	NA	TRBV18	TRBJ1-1	TGTGCCAGCACTACAGGGTACACTGAAGCTTTCTTT	CASTTGYTEAFF
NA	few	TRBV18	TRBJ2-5	TGTGCCAGCTCACCGCCGGGAAAAGAGACCCAGTACTTC	CASSPPGKETQYF
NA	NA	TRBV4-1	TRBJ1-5	TGCGCCAGCAGCCAAGCCGGGGCTGGCAATCAGCCCCAGCATTTT	CASSQAGAGNQPQHF